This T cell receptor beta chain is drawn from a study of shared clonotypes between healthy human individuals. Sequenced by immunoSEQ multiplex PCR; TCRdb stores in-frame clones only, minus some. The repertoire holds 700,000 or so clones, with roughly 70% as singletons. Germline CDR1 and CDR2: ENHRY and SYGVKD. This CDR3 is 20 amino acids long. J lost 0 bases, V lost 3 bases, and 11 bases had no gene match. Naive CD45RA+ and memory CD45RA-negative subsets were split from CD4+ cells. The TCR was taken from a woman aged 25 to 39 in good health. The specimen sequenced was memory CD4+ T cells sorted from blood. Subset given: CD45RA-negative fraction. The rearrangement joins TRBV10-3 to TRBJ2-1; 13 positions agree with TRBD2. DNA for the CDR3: TGTGCCATCAGTGAAGGCGTTGGGACTAGCGGGACGAACTCCTACAATGAGCAGTTCTTC. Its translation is CAISEGVGTSGTNSYNEQFF.